A selection of T cell receptor beta chains follows, all from one sample in a study of blood T cells in healthy people across ages. In TCRdb, the 5' RACE reads were re-called with MiXCR into one record per CDR3 protein. Of 540,000 or so distinct CDR3 sequences in the sample, nearly 25% are singletons; the top ten hold under 9%. These same records also appear under a second study, on T cells of mothers and their children.

Input material: blood. These receptors all come from a boy aged 5-17 years in good health. CDR3s include the opening cysteine and the closing phenylalanine or tryptophan. The D gene is left open where the match is weak. Some rows mark clone size as missing; the rest say once, few, many or name a class of expanded clone.

-	-	TRBV7-6	TRBJ2-5	TGTGCCAGCAGGGGAGACTGGGACCAAGAGACCCAGTACTTC	CASRGDWDQETQYF
TRBD1	many	TRBV5-5	TRBJ1-4	TGTGCCAGCAGCATGGACAGGGTCGGAAAACTGTTTTTT	CASSMDRVGKLFF
-	-	TRBV7-2	TRBJ1-4	TGTGCCAGCAGCTTAGCAGCAGGGAATGAAAAACTGTTTTTT	CASSLAAGNEKLFF
TRBD2	-	TRBV25-1	TRBJ2-2	TGTGCCAGCAGTGTCTTAAGCGGGACGAACACCGGGGAGCTGTTTTTT	CASSVLSGTNTGELFF
TRBD2	-	TRBV5-1	TRBJ2-7	TGCGCCAGCAGCTTAGAGGCTAGCGGCTACGAGCAGTACTTC	CASSLEASGYEQYF
TRBD1	-	TRBV27	TRBJ1-5	TGTGCCACCAGCCCTGGACAGGGGGATCGGCCCCAGCATTTT	CATSPGQGDRPQHF
-	many	TRBV4-3	TRBJ1-4	TGCGCCAGCAGCCAAGATTGGTGGCAAGGTGGGGAAAAACTGTTTTTT	CASSQDWWQGGEKLFF
-	-	TRBV7-9	TRBJ2-7	TGTGCCAGCAGCTTAGTGCCAGAGGGTGCCTACGAGCAGTACTTC	CASSLVPEGAYEQYF
TRBD1	-	TRBV6-1	TRBJ2-1	TGTGCCAGCAGGATAACAGGGGACCTCTACAATGAGCAGTTCTTC	CASRITGDLYNEQFF
TRBD1	many	TRBV29-1	TRBJ2-5	TGCAGCACAAGCGACAGGGGATATGAGACCCAGTACTTC	CSTSDRGYETQYF
-	-	TRBV9	TRBJ1-1	TGTGCCAGCAGCGAATTGGACACTGAAGCTTTCTTT	CASSELDTEAFF
-	-	TRBV2	TRBJ2-7	TGTGCCAGCAGTGAAAAGGGGATGTTAGGCGAGCAGTACTTC	CASSEKGMLGEQYF
-	-	TRBV21-1	TRBJ1-4	TGTGCCAGCAGCAAAGGCCAGACCGACGCTAATGAAAAACTGTTTTTT	CASSKGQTDANEKLFF
-	few	TRBV12-3/TRBV12-4	TRBJ1-6	TGTGCCAGCAGCGACGAAGCTACACCCCTCCACTTT	CASSDEATPLHF
-	few	TRBV24-1	TRBJ1-4	TGTGCCACCAGTGATTCCAGGACAACTAATGAAAAACTGTTTTTT	CATSDSRTTNEKLFF
TRBD1	-	TRBV2	TRBJ2-7	TGTGCCAGCAATAGGGACAGGCGACCCTCCTACGAGCAGTACTTC	CASNRDRRPSYEQYF
-	-	TRBV10-3	TRBJ2-7	TGTGCCATAGGCGACAGTAAACCCTACGAGCAGTACTTC	CAIGDSKPYEQYF
-	few	TRBV7-9	TRBJ2-7	TGTGCCAGCAGTTGGGGGACCAGCTTCTCCTACGAGCAGTACTTC	CASSWGTSFSYEQYF
-	-	TRBV15	TRBJ1-3	TGTGCCACCAGCTTCGGGGCTGGAAACACCATATATTTT	CATSFGAGNTIYF
-	few	TRBV20-1	TRBJ2-5	TGCAGTGCTGTGGACAGCTCGAAAAACCAAGAGACCCAGTACTTC	CSAVDSSKNQETQYF
-	-	TRBV29-1	TRBJ1-1	TGCAGCGCCAGGCTGAACACTGAAGCTTTCTTT	CSARLNTEAFF
-	-	TRBV9	TRBJ2-2	TGTGCCAGCAGCGTAGGGGGGACTGGGGAGCTGTTTTTT	CASSVGGTGELFF
TRBD1	few	TRBV12-3/TRBV12-4	TRBJ1-5	TGTGCCAGCAGCCCAGACAGGGGGCGGAATCAGCCCCAGCATTTT	CASSPDRGRNQPQHF
TRBD2	many	TRBV27	TRBJ2-5	TGTGCCAGCAGCACAGGGACTAGCGGGAGTGAGACCCAGTACTTC	CASSTGTSGSETQYF